The count of the clone carrying this T cell receptor beta chain is one. Germline-derived CDR1 and CDR2 are SEHNR and FQNEAQ (reference sequence). The CDR3 consists of 16 residues. The V segment lost 10 bases and the J segment 3 bases; nucleotides outside the gene matches: 10. This sample is part of a study of cytomegalovirus exposure and HLA in healthy donors. Clones were sequenced by immunoSEQ multiplex PCR, and TCRdb holds only the in-frame ones, with some missing. Of about 240,000 clones detected, around 86% appear once; the ten largest clones hold roughly 1.2%. The sequencing sample was made of PBMCs. This TCR derives from a woman aged 25 to 45 in good health and CMV-seropositive. The chain employs TRBV7-9 and TRBJ2-2, with 11 bases fitting TRBD2. The CDR3 bases are TGTGCCAACCCGACACTAGCGGGAGTAGACACCGGGGAGCTGTTTTTT. Its translation is CANPTLAGVDTGELFF.